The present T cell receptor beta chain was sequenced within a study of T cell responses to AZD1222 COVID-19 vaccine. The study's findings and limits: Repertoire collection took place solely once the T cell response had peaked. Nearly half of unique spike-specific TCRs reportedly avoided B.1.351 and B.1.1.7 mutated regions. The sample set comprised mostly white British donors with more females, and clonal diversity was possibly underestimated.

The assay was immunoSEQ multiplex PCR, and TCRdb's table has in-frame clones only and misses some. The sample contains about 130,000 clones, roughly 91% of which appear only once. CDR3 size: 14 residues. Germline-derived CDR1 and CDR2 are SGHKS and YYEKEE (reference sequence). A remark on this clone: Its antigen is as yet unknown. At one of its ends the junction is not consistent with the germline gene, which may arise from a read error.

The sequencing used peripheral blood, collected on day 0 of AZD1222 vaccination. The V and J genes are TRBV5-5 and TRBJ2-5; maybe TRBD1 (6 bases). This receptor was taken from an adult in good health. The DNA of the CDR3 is TGTGCCAGCAGCTTGTGGACAGCACAAGAGACCCGGTACTTC. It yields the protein CASSLWTAQETRYF.